This TCR beta chain was captured by sequencing in a study of shared clonotypes between healthy human individuals. About this clone itself: Its antigen is unknown.

This table comes from immunoSEQ multiplex PCR, and its TCRdb copy is limited to in-frame clones, with some not included. Here the sample spans 2 million to 2.5 million clones, just over 90% being singletons. Findings and caveats of the study: Among donors, sharing of clonotypes was expected to be affected by sequencing depth.

Trimming took 3 bases from V and 12 from J, leaving 15 bases between them. Looked up from germline, CDR1 is ENHRY and CDR2 is SYGVKD. The CDR3 is 13 amino acids. Sequenced input: naive CD4+ T cells from PBMCs. Subset here: CD45RA+ positively selected. This sequence was found in a man younger than 35 in good health. Some clones in this sample may be carry-over from other donors' samples. J is TRBJ2-1 and V is TRBV10-3; TRBD1 or TRBD2 may be the D gene (6 bases each). CDR3 sequence reads: CAISDRGALWQFF. The CDR3 DNA follows: TGTGCCATCAGTGATAGGGGGGCTTTGTGGCAGTTCTTC.